Below, 23 T cell receptor beta chains from the same sample are listed, as sequenced in a study of blood T cell repertoires in COVID-19. The assay was immunoSEQ multiplex PCR, and TCRdb's table has in-frame clones only and misses some. The repertoire holds about 130,000 clones, roughly four fifths seen once, with more than 5.5% in the top ten. Sequencing used peripheral blood. These receptors originate from a man in his fifties or sixties with acute or convalescent COVID-19.

This chain joins TRBV5-1 and TRBJ1-2; D is ambiguous. V dropped 4 bases and J dropped 8 bases, with 15 bases sitting between them. This CDR3 comprises 13 residues. Per the germline V gene, CDR1 is SGHRS and CDR2 is YFSETQ. This chain's CDR3 is CASSPSWERGYTF. CDR3 nucleotides: TGCGCCAGCAGCCCAAGTTGGGAGCGAGGCTACACCTTC.

V usage is TRBV5-6 and J usage is TRBJ1-1, with 8 bases identical to TRBD1. The CDR3 extends over 14 amino acids. V was pared by 2 bases and J by 1 base, with 1 base of the junction left unmatched. Germline CDR1 SGHDT, CDR2 YYEEEE. In nucleotides, the CDR3 is TGTGCCAGCAGCTTTGGGACAGGGAACACTGAAGCTTTCTTT. It encodes CASSFGTGNTEAFF.

V and J are TRBV2 and TRBJ1-4; 9 nucleotides match TRBD1. CDR3 length: 13 amino acids. J gave up 5 bases and V 8 bases, and 3 bases lay outside the gene matches. Germline CDR1 and CDR2: SNHLY and FYNNEI. The CDR3 loop is CASSGQGNEKLFF. CDR3 nucleotide sequence: TGTGCCAGCTCGGGACAGGGAAATGAAAAACTGTTTTTT. The whole variable domain, remainder taken from reference TRBV2 and TRBJ1-4, is EPEVTQTPSHQVTQMGQEVILRCVPISNHLYFYWYRQILGQKVEFLVSFYNNEISEKSEIFDDQFSVERPDGSNFTLKIRSTKLEDSAMYFCASSGQGNEKLFFGSGTQLSVL.

This clone appeared a few times. V usage is TRBV7-2 and J usage is TRBJ2-7, with a possible D match to TRBD2 (5 bases). CDR1 is SGHTA and CDR2 is FQGNSA in the germline V gene. This CDR3 contains 14 residues. V gave up 2 bases and J gave up 2 bases, with 10 bases separating them. The CDR3 reads CASSLTAGTYEQYF. CDR3 DNA sequence: TGTGCCAGCAGCTTAACGGCGGGCACCTACGAGCAGTACTTC. Full variable domain (rest looked up from reference TRBV7-2 and TRBJ2-7): GAGVSQSPSNKVTEKGKDVELRCDPISGHTALYWYRQSLGQGLEFLIYFQGNSAPDKSGLPSDRFSAERTGGSVSTLTIQRTQQEDSAVYLCASSLTAGTYEQYFGPGTRLTVT.

This clone appeared once. The rearrangement uses TRBV2 and TRBJ1-1; maybe TRBD1 (5 bases). CDR3 length equals 14 residues. Looked up from germline, CDR1 is SNHLY and CDR2 is FYNNEI. Trimming stripped 3 bases from V and 3 bases from J, with 11 bases between. CDR3 region: CASSDKGWDTEAFF. CDR3 nucleotides: TGTGCCAGCAGTGACAAGGGGTGGGACACTGAAGCTTTCTTT.

This clone was detected a few times. The V and J genes are TRBV7-2 and TRBJ2-2, with 10 bases lining up with TRBD2. CDR3 size: 15 residues. Per germline, CDR1 SGHTA and CDR2 FQGNSA. V lost 4 bases and J lost 5; bases outside the gene matches: 4. CDR3 residues: CASSSPSGGTGELFF. CDR3 sequence (DNA): TGTGCCAGCAGCTCGCCTAGCGGGGGAACCGGGGAGCTGTTTTTT.

This clone was seen a handful of times. The V call is TRBV7-8, the J call TRBJ1-5; D is perhaps TRBD1 (6 bases). There are 15 residues in the CDR3. Germline V gene lookup returns CDR1 SGHVS and CDR2 FQNEAQ. Trimming removed 2 bases at V and 5 bases at J, with 13 bases between. CDR3 in DNA: TGTGCCAGCAGCTTACTGAACAGGGCGGATCAGCCCCAGCATTTT. It yields the protein CASSLLNRADQPQHF. Combining the CDR3 with reference TRBV7-8 and TRBJ1-5 gives the whole variable domain GAGVSQSPRYKVAKRGQDVALRCDPISGHVSLFWYQQALGQGPEFLTYFQNEAQLDKSGLPSDRFFAERPEGSVSTLKIQRTQQEDSAVYLCASSLLNRADQPQHFGDGTRLSIL.

This chain connects TRBV25-1 to TRBJ1-2, with unresolved D. Trimming removed 3 bases from V and 4 bases from J, with 6 bases in between. The CDR3 is made up of 12 amino acids. The germline V gene encodes CDR1 MGHDK and CDR2 SYGVNS. The CDR3 reads CASSEVSYGYTF. In DNA form, the CDR3 reads TGTGCCAGCAGTGAGGTCAGCTATGGCTACACCTTC.

This clone came up a few times. This chain joins TRBV7-3 and TRBJ2-1; 11 bases match TRBD1. The J segment lost 6 bases and the V segment lost 5 bases, leaving 6 bases of the junction unmatched. The CDR3 is 15 amino acids. The germline gives CDR1 SGHTA, CDR2 FQGTGA. The CDR3 is CASSQGQGAINEQFF. DNA of the CDR3: TGTGCCAGCAGCCAAGGACAGGGGGCAATCAATGAGCAGTTCTTC.

The chain combines TRBV15 with TRBJ2-1, with a weak D call TRBD2 (5 bases). CDR1 and CDR2 from the germline V gene are LNHNV and YYDKDF (reference sequence). Trimming left V 0 bases short and J 4 bases short, with 10 bases between. The CDR3 length is 15 residues. CDR3 region: CATSRDRAEYNEQFF. For the CDR3, the DNA is TGTGCCACCAGCAGAGATAGAGCGGAGTACAATGAGCAGTTCTTC.

This chain links TRBV3-1 (or the pseudogene TRBV3-2) with TRBJ2-1; D gene unclear. The CDR3 sequence is 14 residues long. V dropped 1 base and J dropped 0 bases, with 4 bases sitting between them. Germline values: CDR1 LGHDT, CDR2 YNNKEL (reference sequence). For the CDR3, the DNA is TGTGCCAGCAGCCAAGCTCCCTCCTACAATGAGCAGTTCTTC. This encodes CASSQAPSYNEQFF.

The DNA for the CDR3 is TGTGCCAGCGACCGGGGCACTGAAGCTTTCTTT. Translation: CASDRGTEAFF. The rearrangement links TRBV30 to TRBJ1-1; D remains unclear. The germline V and J ends were trimmed by 8 bases and 4 bases, with 11 bases remaining between them. The CDR3 has 11 amino acids. Germline CDR1 is GTSNPN and CDR2 is SVGIG (reference sequence).

This clone was observed once. This chain connects TRBV6-1 to TRBJ2-3, with TRBD2 matching 14 bases. The CDR3 is 18 amino acids. Germline assignment: CDR1 MNHNS and CDR2 SASEGT. Losses at the gene ends were 1 base for V and 4 bases for J; bases not matched to a gene: 7. In nucleotides, the CDR3 is TGTGCCAGCAGTGAAGTTAGGACTAGCGGGGGGAGCGCAGATACGCAGTATTTT. It codes for CASSEVRTSGGSADTQYF.

The table lists this clone with a few counts. The rearrangement uses TRBV27 and TRBJ1-2; D perhaps matches TRBD1 (5 bases). Trimming took 4 bases from V and 3 from J, leaving 15 bases between them. CDR3 length: 15 amino acids. Germline lookup yields CDR1 MNHEY and CDR2 SMNVEV (reference sequence). For the CDR3, the DNA is TGTGCCAGCAGTTCGGGCGGGGCGGATTACTATGGCTACACCTTC. It translates to CASSSGGADYYGYTF.

The V gene is TRBV9, the J gene TRBJ2-2, with 10 bases that match TRBD2. There are 15 residues in the CDR3. Germline CDR1 SGDLS, CDR2 YYNGEE. The junction had 8 bases not matched to a gene; V was cut back by 3 bases and J by 9 bases. Here the CDR3 reads CASSAETSGSRELFF. CDR3 DNA sequence: TGTGCCAGCAGCGCCGAGACTAGCGGGTCCCGGGAGCTGTTTTTT.

In its sample, this clone was seen once. The chain combines TRBV30 with TRBJ1-5, with unresolved D. This CDR3 has 14 residues. V lost 1 base and J lost 3, with 10 bases in between. Germline V gene lookup returns CDR1 GTSNPN and CDR2 SVGIG (reference sequence). CDR3 sequence reads: CAWSGGGANQPQHF. CDR3 nucleotide sequence: TGTGCCTGGAGTGGAGGAGGAGCCAATCAGCCCCAGCATTTT.

This chain joins TRBV3-1 (or the pseudogene TRBV3-2) and TRBJ1-1; 7 bases match TRBD1. This CDR3 is 14 amino acids long. Losses at the gene ends were 1 base for V and 1 base for J; bases not matched to a gene: 0. The germline V gene has CDR1 LGHDT and CDR2 YNNKEL (reference sequence). CDR3 residues: CASSQGTGNTEAFF. CDR3 coding DNA: TGTGCCAGCAGCCAAGGGACAGGGAACACTGAAGCTTTCTTT.

This sequence joins TRBV4-1 and TRBJ1-1, with a weak D call TRBD1 (5 bases). Germline CDR1 reads MGHRA; CDR2 reads YSYEKL. The V end was cut by 0 bases, the J end by 4 bases, with 12 bases between. The length of the CDR3 is 15 residues. As DNA, the CDR3 is TGCGCCAGCAGCCAAGATTGGGGCCCGCGCACTGAAGCTTTCTTT. Translated: CASSQDWGPRTEAFF.

V is TRBV28 and J is TRBJ2-3, with D possibly being TRBD1 (6 bases). The germline V gene has CDR1 MDHEN and CDR2 SYDVKM. V dropped 10 bases and J dropped 3 bases, with 14 bases sitting between them. This CDR3 has 13 residues. The CDR3 sequence: CATWTVGTDTQYF. The CDR3 bases are TGTGCCACCTGGACAGTGGGAACAGATACGCAGTATTTT.

The gene calls are TRBV9 and TRBJ1-3, with D unresolved. V dropped 0 bases and J dropped 4 bases, with 5 bases sitting between them. Germline-derived CDR1 and CDR2 are SGDLS and YYNGEE. The CDR3 has 13 residues. CDR3 residues: CASSVVAGNTIYF. The CDR3 nucleotides read TGTGCCAGCAGCGTAGTAGCCGGAAACACCATATATTTT.

The chain combines TRBV4-2 with TRBJ1-2, with D possibly being TRBD1 (6 bases). V was clipped by 1 base and J by 9 bases, with 15 bases between them. This CDR3 comprises 14 residues. CDR1 is LGHNA, CDR2 YNFKEQ, per germline. The CDR3 reads CASSQATGSRSYTF. The CDR3 DNA follows: TGTGCCAGCAGCCAAGCCACAGGGTCTAGAAGCTACACCTTC.

The chain links TRBV15 to TRBJ2-3; possible D gene TRBD1, 5 bases. The germline gives CDR1 LNHNV, CDR2 YYDKDF (reference sequence). CDR3 size: 12 residues. With 5 bases removed from V and 5 bases from J, the gap between germline ends came to 8 bases. The CDR3: CATSPGQDTQYF. The CDR3 bases are TGTGCCACCAGCCCCGGACAAGATACGCAGTATTTT.

V is TRBV24-1 and J is TRBJ2-2; D may be TRBD1 (5 bases). Germline lookup yields CDR1 KGHDR and CDR2 SFDVKD. The CDR3 extends over 15 amino acids. Trimming removed 1 base from V and 2 bases from J, with 7 bases in between. The CDR3 region is CATSDFRGNTGELFF. CDR3 nucleotide sequence: TGTGCCACCAGTGATTTTAGGGGTAACACCGGGGAGCTGTTTTTT.